The following is a T cell receptor (beta chain) sequence with its context. Its antigen remains unknown. This sample was included in a study of T cell responses to AZD1222 COVID-19 vaccine. Regarding the study as a whole: All repertoire sampling was performed exclusively after the peak T cell response.

Clones were read by immunoSEQ multiplex PCR, and TCRdb kept only the in-frame ones, dropping some. The sample lists some 140,000 clones, approximately 80% occurring once. The germline V and J ends were trimmed by 5 bases and 2 bases, with 18 bases remaining between them. In germline, CDR1 is SGHAT, CDR2 FQNNGV. This CDR3 comprises 16 residues. The clonotype originates from an adult in good health. The sequencing here drew on peripheral blood, taken on day 0 of AZD1222 vaccination. The chain employs TRBV11-2 and TRBJ1-1; the D gene is possibly TRBD1 (5 bases). The CDR3 coding sequence is TGTGCCAGCAGCCCATGGACGGGGCCTCAAAACACTGAAGCTTTCTTT. Translated, it gives CASSPWTGPQNTEAFF. Full variable domain (rest looked up from reference TRBV11-2 and TRBJ1-1): EAGVAQSPRYKIIEKRQSVAFWCNPISGHATLYWYQQILGQGPKLLIQFQNNGVVDDSQLPKDRFSAERLKGVDSTLKIQPAKLEDSAVYLCASSPWTGPQNTEAFFGQGTRLTVV.